Sequencing of this T cell receptor beta chain was carried out in a study of blood T cell repertoires in COVID-19. Overall study context: The samples span acute and convalescent COVID-19 from the United States, Italy and Spain. Sample material is recorded as cDNA or gDNA derived from T cells, B-cell-depleted T cells, or PBMCs.

Per the original methods: Amplifying reference gene primers gave estimates of nucleated cell counts. Here immunoSEQ multiplex PCR was the method, and the copy in TCRdb shows in-frame clones only, minus some. That table supplies the V and J calls and clone size; D and trimming were determined from the DNA. The profile covers approximately 15,000 clones, with 84% appearing a single time and roughly 26% taken by the ten largest. This TCR derives from a woman aged 50 to 65 with active or convalescent COVID-19. The sequencing sample was made of peripheral blood.

CDR3 protein: CASNRQGLEETQYF. In DNA, the CDR3 is TGTGCCAGCAACAGACAGGGTTTGGAAGAGACCCAGTACTTC. The chain is built from TRBV7-2 and TRBJ2-5; 7 positions match TRBD1. Losses at the gene ends were 7 bases for V and 3 bases for J; bases not matched to a gene: 8. CDR3 length equals 14 residues. Germline CDR1 is SGHTA and CDR2 is FQGNSA.